Listed below are T cell receptor beta chains from one sample, sequenced in a study of blood T cell repertoires in COVID-19. This table comes from immunoSEQ multiplex PCR, and its TCRdb copy is limited to in-frame clones, with some not included. The table records 250,000 to 300,000 clones, approximately 90% of them present only once. Sequenced: peripheral blood. These receptor sequences come from a woman in her 50s with COVID-19, enrolled during active disease. Both conserved end residues are part of each CDR3. Fields, in order: CDR3 DNA, CDR3 protein, J gene, clone size, CDR3 length, D gene, V gene. D genes are given only for firm matches. Clone size is stated in some rows and not others, as once, few, many or a class when expanded.

cdr3_nt: TGCGCCAGCAGCTTGGTTCGGAGCTCCTACAATGAGCAGTTCTTC
cdr3_aa: CASSLVRSSYNEQFF
j_call: TRBJ2-1
clone_size: NA
cdr3_length: 15
d_call: NA
v_call: TRBV5-1

cdr3_nt: TGTGCCAGCAGTGCCCTCCGGGAAGGCTCGGTCTACACCTTC
cdr3_aa: CASSALREGSVYTF
j_call: TRBJ1-2
clone_size: NA
cdr3_length: 14
d_call: NA
v_call: TRBV2

cdr3_nt: TGTGCCAGCAGCGTTGGGACATATGGCTACACCTTC
cdr3_aa: CASSVGTYGYTF
j_call: TRBJ1-2
clone_size: few
cdr3_length: 12
d_call: NA
v_call: TRBV9

cdr3_nt: TGTGCCAGCAGTTACTCTCGAAAATCTAGCGAGGAGCTGTTTTTT
cdr3_aa: CASSYSRKSSEELFF
j_call: TRBJ2-2
clone_size: NA
cdr3_length: 15
d_call: NA
v_call: TRBV6-2/TRBV6-3

cdr3_nt: TGTGCCAGTAGTCCCGCCGGGGAGCTGTTTTTT
cdr3_aa: CASSPAGELFF
j_call: TRBJ2-2
clone_size: NA
cdr3_length: 11
d_call: NA
v_call: TRBV19

cdr3_nt: TGTGCCAGCAGAAGGGACAGTGGCAATCAGCCCCAGCATTTT
cdr3_aa: CASRRDSGNQPQHF
j_call: TRBJ1-5
clone_size: NA
cdr3_length: 14
d_call: TRBD1
v_call: TRBV6-5

cdr3_nt: TGTGCCACCAGAACGCTCGCCAGGGTTAATCAGCCCCAGCATTTT
cdr3_aa: CATRTLARVNQPQHF
j_call: TRBJ1-5
clone_size: NA
cdr3_length: 15
d_call: NA
v_call: TRBV24-1

cdr3_nt: TGTGCCAGCAGTACCGGGAAAAACAATGAGCAGTTCTTC
cdr3_aa: CASSTGKNNEQFF
j_call: TRBJ2-1
clone_size: once
cdr3_length: 13
d_call: NA
v_call: TRBV21-1

cdr3_nt: TGCGCCAGCAGCCCCACAGGGGCCTCCGGGGTTGATACGCAGTATTTT
cdr3_aa: CASSPTGASGVDTQYF
j_call: TRBJ2-3
clone_size: NA
cdr3_length: 16
d_call: TRBD1
v_call: TRBV4-1

cdr3_nt: TGCGCCAGCAGCTTGAGTCAACTCGGGAACACCGGGGAGCTGTTTTTT
cdr3_aa: CASSLSQLGNTGELFF
j_call: TRBJ2-2
clone_size: NA
cdr3_length: 16
d_call: NA
v_call: TRBV5-1

cdr3_nt: TGTGCCAGCAGTGAAGCGCGGGGGCAGGGGGCGTATGGGGCCAACGTCCTGACTTTC
cdr3_aa: CASSEARGQGAYGANVLTF
j_call: TRBJ2-6
clone_size: NA
cdr3_length: 19
d_call: NA
v_call: TRBV2

cdr3_nt: TGTGCCAGCAGCCGGGGGGGGAACACTGAAGCTTTCTTT
cdr3_aa: CASSRGGNTEAFF
j_call: TRBJ1-1
clone_size: NA
cdr3_length: 13
d_call: NA
v_call: TRBV11-2

cdr3_nt: TGTGCCAGTAGTACAACTCCTCAGGGGATCTACGAGCAGTACTTC
cdr3_aa: CASSTTPQGIYEQYF
j_call: TRBJ2-7
clone_size: NA
cdr3_length: 15
d_call: NA
v_call: TRBV19

cdr3_nt: TGCAGCGCCACCGAGGGACTCAGCTCGCGGACTGAAGCTTTCTTT
cdr3_aa: CSATEGLSSRTEAFF
j_call: TRBJ1-1
clone_size: NA
cdr3_length: 15
d_call: NA
v_call: TRBV29-1

cdr3_nt: TGTGCCAGAGTAGCGGGAGACAATGAGCAGTTCTTC
cdr3_aa: CARVAGDNEQFF
j_call: TRBJ2-1
clone_size: few
cdr3_length: 12
d_call: TRBD2
v_call: TRBV5-6

cdr3_nt: TGTGCCAGCAGCATTTCGCCAAAGGGGGAGACTGAAGCTTTCTTT
cdr3_aa: CASSISPKGETEAFF
j_call: TRBJ1-1
clone_size: NA
cdr3_length: 15
d_call: NA
v_call: TRBV9

cdr3_nt: TGTGCCAGCAGCCCCCCTAGCTACACAGATACGCAGTATTTT
cdr3_aa: CASSPPSYTDTQYF
j_call: TRBJ2-3
clone_size: NA
cdr3_length: 14
d_call: NA
v_call: TRBV5-6

cdr3_nt: TGTGCCAGCAGCTTAGCCGGGACTAGCGACACAGATACGCAGTATTTT
cdr3_aa: CASSLAGTSDTDTQYF
j_call: TRBJ2-3
clone_size: NA
cdr3_length: 16
d_call: TRBD2
v_call: TRBV11-3

cdr3_nt: TGCAGCGCCCTAAAGGGACAGGGTAATTCGGATGGCTACACCTTC
cdr3_aa: CSALKGQGNSDGYTF
j_call: TRBJ1-2
clone_size: NA
cdr3_length: 15
d_call: TRBD1
v_call: TRBV29-1

cdr3_nt: TGTGCCAGCTCACCACCGTCGAGAGCGGGAGGGAATGAGCAGTTCTTC
cdr3_aa: CASSPPSRAGGNEQFF
j_call: TRBJ2-1
clone_size: NA
cdr3_length: 16
d_call: TRBD2
v_call: TRBV18

cdr3_nt: TGTGCCAGCTCACTGGGGACAGGATCAAGCCATGGAAACACCATATATTTT
cdr3_aa: CASSLGTGSSHGNTIYF
j_call: TRBJ1-3
clone_size: NA
cdr3_length: 17
d_call: TRBD1
v_call: TRBV18

cdr3_nt: TGCGCCAGCAGCTTCCCCTCCGCCGGGGAGCTGTTTTTT
cdr3_aa: CASSFPSAGELFF
j_call: TRBJ2-2
clone_size: NA
cdr3_length: 13
d_call: NA
v_call: TRBV5-1

cdr3_nt: TGTGCCAGCAGTTTGTTGACTAGCGGTACTAAAGAGACCCAGTACTTC
cdr3_aa: CASSLLTSGTKETQYF
j_call: TRBJ2-5
clone_size: NA
cdr3_length: 16
d_call: TRBD2
v_call: TRBV27

cdr3_nt: TGCAGCGTTGGTTTTGCTAAACTAACCTACGAGCAGTACTTC
cdr3_aa: CSVGFAKLTYEQYF
j_call: TRBJ2-7
clone_size: NA
cdr3_length: 14
d_call: NA
v_call: TRBV29-1

cdr3_nt: TGTGCCAGCAGACAACAGGGGGGGAAACTGTTTTTT
cdr3_aa: CASRQQGGKLFF
j_call: TRBJ1-4
clone_size: NA
cdr3_length: 12
d_call: TRBD1
v_call: TRBV27

cdr3_nt: TGCGCCAGCAGCCAAGATGGGGCTAGCGGGAGACTGGATGAGCAGTTCTTC
cdr3_aa: CASSQDGASGRLDEQFF
j_call: TRBJ2-1
clone_size: NA
cdr3_length: 17
d_call: TRBD2
v_call: TRBV4-3

cdr3_nt: TGTGCCAGCAGCTTTCCCGGGACAGGGGTGGGTGAGCAGTACTTC
cdr3_aa: CASSFPGTGVGEQYF
j_call: TRBJ2-7
clone_size: NA
cdr3_length: 15
d_call: TRBD1
v_call: TRBV5-4

cdr3_nt: TGCGCCAGCAGCTTACAGGATTGGGAGACCCAGTACTTC
cdr3_aa: CASSLQDWETQYF
j_call: TRBJ2-5
clone_size: NA
cdr3_length: 13
d_call: NA
v_call: TRBV5-1

cdr3_nt: TGCGCCAGCAGCCAAGATAGGTCAGGTTATGGCTACACCTTC
cdr3_aa: CASSQDRSGYGYTF
j_call: TRBJ1-2
clone_size: few
cdr3_length: 14
d_call: NA
v_call: TRBV4-3

cdr3_nt: TGTGCCTGGGGGCGTATCTCCTACGAGCAGTACTTC
cdr3_aa: CAWGRISYEQYF
j_call: TRBJ2-7
clone_size: once
cdr3_length: 12
d_call: NA
v_call: TRBV30

cdr3_nt: TGCGCCAGCAGCTATCTTTTTTGGAGGGGCCGGAACACCTCCACAGATACGCAGTATTTT
cdr3_aa: CASSYLFWRGRNTSTDTQYF
j_call: TRBJ2-3
clone_size: NA
cdr3_length: 20
d_call: NA
v_call: TRBV5-1

cdr3_nt: TGTGCCTGGAGTGTACTCAGCTCCGGACAAGGAGCTTTCTTT
cdr3_aa: CAWSVLSSGQGAFF
j_call: TRBJ1-1
clone_size: NA
cdr3_length: 14
d_call: NA
v_call: TRBV30

cdr3_nt: TGTGCCAGCAGCTCGGACAGATTCTATGGCTACACCTTC
cdr3_aa: CASSSDRFYGYTF
j_call: TRBJ1-2
clone_size: NA
cdr3_length: 13
d_call: NA
v_call: TRBV7-9

cdr3_nt: TGCGCCAGCAGCTTGGGGACAGGGAGTCAGGAAAAACTGTTTTTT
cdr3_aa: CASSLGTGSQEKLFF
j_call: TRBJ1-4
clone_size: NA
cdr3_length: 15
d_call: TRBD1
v_call: TRBV5-1

cdr3_nt: TGCGCCAGCAGCTTGGGAGCCGGGACTGAATACTACGAGCAGTACTTC
cdr3_aa: CASSLGAGTEYYEQYF
j_call: TRBJ2-7
clone_size: NA
cdr3_length: 16
d_call: NA
v_call: TRBV5-1

cdr3_nt: TGTGCCAGTAGTATCGGTCGAGGGAATAGCAATCAGCCCCAGCATTTT
cdr3_aa: CASSIGRGNSNQPQHF
j_call: TRBJ1-5
clone_size: NA
cdr3_length: 16
d_call: NA
v_call: TRBV19

cdr3_nt: TGTGCCAGCAGCCAAGAGCGATATGAGGGCACTGAAGCTTTCTTT
cdr3_aa: CASSQERYEGTEAFF
j_call: TRBJ1-1
clone_size: NA
cdr3_length: 15
d_call: NA
v_call: TRBV3-1/TRBV3-2

cdr3_nt: TGTGCCAGCAGCCCCCAGACAGATACGCAGTATTTT
cdr3_aa: CASSPQTDTQYF
j_call: TRBJ2-3
clone_size: once
cdr3_length: 12
d_call: NA
v_call: TRBV7-9

cdr3_nt: TGTGCCAGCAGCCCCACAACAGATACGCAGTATTTT
cdr3_aa: CASSPTTDTQYF
j_call: TRBJ2-3
clone_size: NA
cdr3_length: 12
d_call: NA
v_call: TRBV5-4

cdr3_nt: TGTGCCAGCAGCTTGAAATTAGCGGGGGGCCACAGGACCTACGAGCAGTACTTC
cdr3_aa: CASSLKLAGGHRTYEQYF
j_call: TRBJ2-7
clone_size: NA
cdr3_length: 18
d_call: TRBD2
v_call: TRBV11-3